This note documents a single TCR beta chain sequence. Germline V gene sequence: CDR1 LGHDT, CDR2 YNNKEL (reference sequence). The CDR3 is 15 amino acids. V was clipped by 4 bases and J by 3 bases, with 16 bases between them. PCR was performed a second time for about 7 to 12 cycles using a sample-barcoded 5' primer and a J-beta primer mix. TCRdb independently ran MiXCR on the 5' RACE reads; one entry per CDR3 protein. The table includes fewer than 900,000 distinct CDR3 sequences, 49% detected once. Researchers collected around 11 milliliters of peripheral blood from every single donor. The data were taken from a study of blood T cells in healthy people across ages.

Sample: blood. The receptor was derived from a woman between 55 and 75 years old in good health. This sequence joins TRBV3-1 and TRBJ2-7; D is perhaps TRBD1 (6 bases). The CDR3 loop is CASSPEGQRHYEQYF. The CDR3 nucleotides read TGTGCCAGCAGCCCGGAAGGACAGAGACACTACGAGCAGTACTTC.